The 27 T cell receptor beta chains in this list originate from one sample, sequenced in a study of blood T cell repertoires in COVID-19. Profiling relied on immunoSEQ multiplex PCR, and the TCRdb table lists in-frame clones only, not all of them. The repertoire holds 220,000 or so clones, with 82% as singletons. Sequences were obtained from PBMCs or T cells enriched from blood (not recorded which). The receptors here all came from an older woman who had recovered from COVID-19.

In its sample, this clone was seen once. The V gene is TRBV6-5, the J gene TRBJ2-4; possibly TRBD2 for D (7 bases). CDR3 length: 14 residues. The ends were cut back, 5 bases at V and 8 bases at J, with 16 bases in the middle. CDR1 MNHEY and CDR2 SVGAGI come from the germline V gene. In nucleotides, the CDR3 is TGTGCCAGCAGTCCCAGCGGAGGGGGGGACATTCAGTACTTC. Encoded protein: CASSPSGGGDIQYF.

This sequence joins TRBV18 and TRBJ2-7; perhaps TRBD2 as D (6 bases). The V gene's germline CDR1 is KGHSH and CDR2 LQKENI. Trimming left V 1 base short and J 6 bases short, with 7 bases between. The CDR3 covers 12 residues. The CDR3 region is CASSPQEGEQYF. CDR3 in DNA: TGTGCCAGCTCACCACAGGAGGGCGAGCAGTACTTC.

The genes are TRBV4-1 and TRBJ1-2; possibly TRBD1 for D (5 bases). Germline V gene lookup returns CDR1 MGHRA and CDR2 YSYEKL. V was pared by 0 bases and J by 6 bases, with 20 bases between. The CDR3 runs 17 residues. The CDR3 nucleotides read TGCGCCAGCAGCCAAGAAAGCGTGGGACTCGCTAGGGATGGCTACACCTTC. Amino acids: CASSQESVGLARDGYTF.

The CDR3, as DNA: TGTGCCAGTAGTATAGCGGGGGGCAATCAGCCCCAGCATTTT. This codes for CASSIAGGNQPQHF. The chain joins TRBV19 to TRBJ1-5; maybe TRBD1 (5 bases). Trimming cost V 1 base and J 2 bases, with 6 bases left between them. This CDR3 has 14 residues. CDR1 and CDR2 (germline): LNHDA, SQIVND (reference sequence).

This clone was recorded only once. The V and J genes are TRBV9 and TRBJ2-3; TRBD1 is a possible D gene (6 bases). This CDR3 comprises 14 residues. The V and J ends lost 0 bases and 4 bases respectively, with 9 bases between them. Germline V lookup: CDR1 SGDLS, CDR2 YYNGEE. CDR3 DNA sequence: TGTGCCAGCAGCGTAGGGGCAGGGGCAGATACGCAGTATTTT. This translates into CASSVGAGADTQYF.

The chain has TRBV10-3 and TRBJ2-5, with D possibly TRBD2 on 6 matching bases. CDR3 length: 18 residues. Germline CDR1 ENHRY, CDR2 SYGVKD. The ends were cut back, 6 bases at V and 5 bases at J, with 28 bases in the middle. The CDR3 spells CAISGAPGEPTSGETQYF. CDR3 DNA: TGTGCCATCAGCGGAGCGCCGGGGGAACCCACTTCGGGGGAGACCCAGTACTTC.

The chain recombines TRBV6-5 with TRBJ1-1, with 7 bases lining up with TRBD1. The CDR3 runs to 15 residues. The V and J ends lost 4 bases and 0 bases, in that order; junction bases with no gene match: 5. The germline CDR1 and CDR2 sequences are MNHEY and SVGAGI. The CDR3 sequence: CASSSPGQMNTEAFF. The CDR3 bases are TGTGCCAGCAGTTCCCCGGGACAGATGAACACTGAAGCTTTCTTT.

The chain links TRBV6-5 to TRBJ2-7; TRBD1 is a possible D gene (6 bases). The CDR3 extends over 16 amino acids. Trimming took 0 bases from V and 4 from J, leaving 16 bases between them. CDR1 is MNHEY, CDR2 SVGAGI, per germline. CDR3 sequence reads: CASSYSKGEFDYEQYF. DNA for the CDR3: TGTGCCAGCAGTTACTCAAAGGGGGAATTTGATTACGAGCAGTACTTC.

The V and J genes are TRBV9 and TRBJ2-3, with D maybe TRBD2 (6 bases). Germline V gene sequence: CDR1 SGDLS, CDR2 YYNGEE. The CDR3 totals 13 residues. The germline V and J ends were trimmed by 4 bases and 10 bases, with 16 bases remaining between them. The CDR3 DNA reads TGTGCCAGCAGCCCCCGACTAGAATCGCCGCAGTATTTT. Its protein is CASSPRLESPQYF.

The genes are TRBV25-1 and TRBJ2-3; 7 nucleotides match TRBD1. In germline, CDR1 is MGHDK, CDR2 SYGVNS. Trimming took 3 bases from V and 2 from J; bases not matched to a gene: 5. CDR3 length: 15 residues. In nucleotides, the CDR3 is TGTGCCAGCAGTGATCCGGGACAGATCACAGATACGCAGTATTTT. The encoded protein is CASSDPGQITDTQYF.

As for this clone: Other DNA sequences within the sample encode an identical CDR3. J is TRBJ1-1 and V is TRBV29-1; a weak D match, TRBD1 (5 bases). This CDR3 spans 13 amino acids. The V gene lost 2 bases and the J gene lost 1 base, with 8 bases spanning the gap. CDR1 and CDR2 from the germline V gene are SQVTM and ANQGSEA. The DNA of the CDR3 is TGCAGCGTTGAAAGGGGTGGGAACACTGAAGCTTTCTTT. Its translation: CSVERGGNTEAFF.

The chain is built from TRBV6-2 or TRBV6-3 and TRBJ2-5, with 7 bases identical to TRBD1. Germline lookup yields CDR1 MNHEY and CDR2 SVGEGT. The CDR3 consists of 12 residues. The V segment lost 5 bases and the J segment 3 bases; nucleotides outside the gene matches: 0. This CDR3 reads CASSTGEETQYF. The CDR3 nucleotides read TGTGCCAGCAGTACAGGGGAAGAGACCCAGTACTTC.

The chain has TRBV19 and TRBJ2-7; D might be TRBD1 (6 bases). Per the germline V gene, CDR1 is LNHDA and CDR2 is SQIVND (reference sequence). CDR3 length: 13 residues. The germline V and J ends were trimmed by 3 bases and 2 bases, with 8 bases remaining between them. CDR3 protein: CASSIGQPYEQYF. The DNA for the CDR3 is TGTGCCAGTAGTATCGGACAGCCCTACGAGCAGTACTTC.

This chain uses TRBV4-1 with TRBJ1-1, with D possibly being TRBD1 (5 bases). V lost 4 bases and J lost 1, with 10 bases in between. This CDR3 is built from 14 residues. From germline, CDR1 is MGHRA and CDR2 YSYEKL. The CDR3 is CASSPTETNTEAFF. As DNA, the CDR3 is TGCGCCAGCAGCCCGACAGAGACGAACACTGAAGCTTTCTTT.

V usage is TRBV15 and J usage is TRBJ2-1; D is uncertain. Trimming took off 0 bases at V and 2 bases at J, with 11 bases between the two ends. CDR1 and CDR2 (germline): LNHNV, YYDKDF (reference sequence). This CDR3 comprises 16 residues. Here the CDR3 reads CATSRDRRIPYNEQFF. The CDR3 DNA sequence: TGTGCCACCAGCAGAGATCGCAGAATCCCCTACAATGAGCAGTTCTTC.

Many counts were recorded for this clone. The CDR3 DNA is TGTGCCAGCTTGCCCGCGGCAGGGGGGTATGGCTACACCTTC. The encoded protein is CASLPAAGGYGYTF. The rearrangement uses TRBV5-4 and TRBJ1-2, with 7 bases lining up with TRBD1. The germline V gene encodes CDR1 SGHNT and CDR2 YYREEE (reference sequence). CDR3 length: 14 residues. V was pared by 7 bases and J by 5 bases, with 11 bases of the junction left unmatched.

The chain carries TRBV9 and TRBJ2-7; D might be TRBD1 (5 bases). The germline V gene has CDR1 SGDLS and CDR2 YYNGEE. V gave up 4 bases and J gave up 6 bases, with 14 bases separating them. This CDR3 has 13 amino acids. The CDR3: CASSPSRVGEQYF. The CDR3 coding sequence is TGTGCCAGCAGCCCAAGCAGGGTCGGCGAGCAGTACTTC.

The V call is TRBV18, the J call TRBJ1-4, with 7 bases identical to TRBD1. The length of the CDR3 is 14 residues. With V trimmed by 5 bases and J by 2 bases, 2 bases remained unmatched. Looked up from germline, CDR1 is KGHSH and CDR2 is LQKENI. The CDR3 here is CASSSQGTNEKLFF. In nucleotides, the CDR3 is TGTGCCAGCTCATCACAGGGGACTAATGAAAAACTGTTTTTT. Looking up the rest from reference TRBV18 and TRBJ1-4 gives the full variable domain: NAGVMQNPRHLVRRRGQEARLRCSPMKGHSHVYWYRQLPEEGLKFMVYLQKENIIDESGMPKERFSAEFPKEGPSILRIQQVVRGDSAAYFCASSSQGTNEKLFFGSGTQLSVL.

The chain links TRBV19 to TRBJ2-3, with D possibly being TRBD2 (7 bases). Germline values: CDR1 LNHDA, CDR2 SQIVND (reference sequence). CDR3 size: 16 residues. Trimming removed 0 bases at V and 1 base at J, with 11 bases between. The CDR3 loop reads CASSIDAGAGTDTQYF. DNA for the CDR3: TGTGCCAGTAGTATAGATGCGGGGGCGGGCACAGATACGCAGTATTTT.

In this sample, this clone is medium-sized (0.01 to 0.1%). CDR3 protein: CASSMFPGQSSGNTIYF. CDR3 DNA sequence: TGTGCCAGCAGCATGTTCCCAGGACAGAGCTCTGGAAACACCATATATTTT. This rearrangement joins TRBV11-2 to TRBJ1-3; the D gene is possibly TRBD1 (6 bases). The V end was cut by 5 bases, the J end by 0 bases, with 17 bases between. Germline CDR1 and CDR2: SGHAT and FQNNGV. The CDR3 has 17 residues. Complete variable domain (other parts from reference TRBV11-2 and TRBJ1-3): EAGVAQSPRYKIIEKRQSVAFWCNPISGHATLYWYQQILGQGPKLLIQFQNNGVVDDSQLPKDRFSAERLKGVDSTLKIQPAKLEDSAVYLCASSMFPGQSSGNTIYFGEGSWLTVV.

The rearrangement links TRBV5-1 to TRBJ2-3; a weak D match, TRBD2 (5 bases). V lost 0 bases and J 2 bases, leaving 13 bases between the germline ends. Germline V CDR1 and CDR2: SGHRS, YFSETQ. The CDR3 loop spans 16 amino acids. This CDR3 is CASSLAPRGYTDTQYF. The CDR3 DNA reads TGCGCCAGCAGCTTGGCACCTCGGGGTTACACAGATACGCAGTATTTT.

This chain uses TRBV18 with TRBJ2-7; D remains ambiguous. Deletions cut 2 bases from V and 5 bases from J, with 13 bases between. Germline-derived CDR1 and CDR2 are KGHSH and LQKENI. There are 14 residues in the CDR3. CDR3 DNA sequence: TGTGCCAGCTCACCAGGCCAGGCATCTAACGAGCAGTACTTC. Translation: CASSPGQASNEQYF.

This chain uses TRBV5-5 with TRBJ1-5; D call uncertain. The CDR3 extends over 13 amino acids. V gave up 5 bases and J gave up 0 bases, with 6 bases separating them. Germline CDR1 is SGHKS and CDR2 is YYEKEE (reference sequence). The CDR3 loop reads CASSSNSNQPQHF. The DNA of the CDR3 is TGTGCCAGCAGTTCTAATAGCAATCAGCCCCAGCATTTT.

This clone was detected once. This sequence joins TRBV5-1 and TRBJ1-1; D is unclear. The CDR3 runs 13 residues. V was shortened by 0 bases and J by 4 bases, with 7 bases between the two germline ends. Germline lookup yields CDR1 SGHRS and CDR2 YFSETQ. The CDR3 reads CASSLVATTEAFF. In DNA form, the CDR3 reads TGCGCCAGCAGCTTGGTAGCGACCACTGAAGCTTTCTTT.

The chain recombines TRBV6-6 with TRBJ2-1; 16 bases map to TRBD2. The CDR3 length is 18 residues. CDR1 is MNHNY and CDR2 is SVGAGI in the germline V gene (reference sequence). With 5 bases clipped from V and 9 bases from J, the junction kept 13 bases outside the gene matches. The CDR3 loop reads CASSPHQPGLAGGSEQFF. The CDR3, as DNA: TGTGCCAGCAGTCCACATCAGCCGGGACTAGCGGGAGGGAGTGAGCAGTTCTTC.

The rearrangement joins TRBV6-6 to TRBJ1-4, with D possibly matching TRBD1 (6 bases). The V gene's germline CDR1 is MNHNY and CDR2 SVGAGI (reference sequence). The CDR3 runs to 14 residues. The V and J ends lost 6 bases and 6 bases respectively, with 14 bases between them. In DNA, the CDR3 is TGTGCCAGCAGGAAGGACAGCGCTGATGAAAAACTGTTTTTT. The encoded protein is CASRKDSADEKLFF.

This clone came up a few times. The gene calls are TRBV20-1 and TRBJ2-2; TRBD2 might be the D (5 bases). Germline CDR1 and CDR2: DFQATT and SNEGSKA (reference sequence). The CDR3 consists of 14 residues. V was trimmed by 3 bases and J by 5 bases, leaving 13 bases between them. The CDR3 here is CSASQTKDTGELFF. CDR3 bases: TGCAGTGCTAGTCAGACTAAAGATACCGGGGAGCTGTTTTTT.